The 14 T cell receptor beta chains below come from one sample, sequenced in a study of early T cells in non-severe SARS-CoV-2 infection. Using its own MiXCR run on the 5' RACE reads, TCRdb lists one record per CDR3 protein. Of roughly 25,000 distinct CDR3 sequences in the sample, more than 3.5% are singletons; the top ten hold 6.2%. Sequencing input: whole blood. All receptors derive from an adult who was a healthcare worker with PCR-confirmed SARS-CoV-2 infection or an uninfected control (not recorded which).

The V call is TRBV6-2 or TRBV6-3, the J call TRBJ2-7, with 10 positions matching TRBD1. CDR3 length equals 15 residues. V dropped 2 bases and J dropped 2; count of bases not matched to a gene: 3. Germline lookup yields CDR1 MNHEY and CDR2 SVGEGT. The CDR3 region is CASSYGTGVAYEQYF. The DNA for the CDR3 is TGTGCCAGCAGTTACGGGACAGGGGTCGCCTACGAGCAGTACTTC.

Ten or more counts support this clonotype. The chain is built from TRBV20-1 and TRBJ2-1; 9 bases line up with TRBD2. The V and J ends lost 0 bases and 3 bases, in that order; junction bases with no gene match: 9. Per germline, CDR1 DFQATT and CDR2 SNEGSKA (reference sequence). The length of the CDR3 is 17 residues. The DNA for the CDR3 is TGCAGTGCTAGAGATCCGACTAGCGGTATAGGCTACAATGAGCAGTTCTTC. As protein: CSARDPTSGIGYNEQFF.

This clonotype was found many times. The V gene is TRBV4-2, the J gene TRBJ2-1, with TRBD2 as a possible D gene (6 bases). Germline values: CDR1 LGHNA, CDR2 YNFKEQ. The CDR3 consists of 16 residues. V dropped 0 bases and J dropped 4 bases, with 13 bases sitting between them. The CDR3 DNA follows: TGTGCCAGCAGCCAAGATGCCCGACTAGGGTACAATGAGCAGTTCTTC. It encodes CASSQDARLGYNEQFF.

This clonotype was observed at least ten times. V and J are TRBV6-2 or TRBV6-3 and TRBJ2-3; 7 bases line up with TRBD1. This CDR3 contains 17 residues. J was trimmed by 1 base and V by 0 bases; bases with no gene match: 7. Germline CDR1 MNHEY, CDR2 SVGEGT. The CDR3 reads CASSYSGTEEGTDTQYF. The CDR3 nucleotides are TGTGCCAGCAGTTACTCCGGGACAGAGGAAGGCACAGATACGCAGTATTTT.

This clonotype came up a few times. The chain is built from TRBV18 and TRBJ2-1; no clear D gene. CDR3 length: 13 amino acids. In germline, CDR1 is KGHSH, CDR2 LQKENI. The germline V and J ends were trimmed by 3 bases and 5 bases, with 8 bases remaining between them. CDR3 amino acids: CASSPRSDNEQFF. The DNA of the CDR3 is TGTGCCAGCTCACCTCGCAGCGACAATGAGCAGTTCTTC.

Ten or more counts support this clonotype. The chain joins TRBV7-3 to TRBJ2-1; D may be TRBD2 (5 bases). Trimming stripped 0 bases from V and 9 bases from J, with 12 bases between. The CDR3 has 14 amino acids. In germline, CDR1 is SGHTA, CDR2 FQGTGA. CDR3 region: CASSLTAPGVEQFF. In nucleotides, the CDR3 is TGTGCCAGCAGCTTAACAGCCCCCGGGGTTGAGCAGTTCTTC. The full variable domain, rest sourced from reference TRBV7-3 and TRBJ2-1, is GAGVSQTPSNKVTEKGKYVELRCDPISGHTALYWYRQSLGQGPEFLIYFQGTGAADDSGLPNDRFFAVRPEGSVSTLKIQRTERGDSAVYLCASSLTAPGVEQFFGPGTRLTVL.

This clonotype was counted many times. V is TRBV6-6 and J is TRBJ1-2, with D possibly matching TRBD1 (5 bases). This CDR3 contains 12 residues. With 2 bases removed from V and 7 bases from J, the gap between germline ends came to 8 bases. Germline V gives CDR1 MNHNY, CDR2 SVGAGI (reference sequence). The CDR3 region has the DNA TGTGCCAGCAGTTACCCAGGGCTTGGCTACACCTTC. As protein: CASSYPGLGYTF.

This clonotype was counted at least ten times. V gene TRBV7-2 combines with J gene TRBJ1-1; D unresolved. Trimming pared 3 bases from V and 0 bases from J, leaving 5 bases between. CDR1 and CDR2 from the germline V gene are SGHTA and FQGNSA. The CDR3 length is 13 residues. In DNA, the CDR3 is TGTGCCAGCAGCTTTACAATGAACACTGAAGCTTTCTTT. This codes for CASSFTMNTEAFF.

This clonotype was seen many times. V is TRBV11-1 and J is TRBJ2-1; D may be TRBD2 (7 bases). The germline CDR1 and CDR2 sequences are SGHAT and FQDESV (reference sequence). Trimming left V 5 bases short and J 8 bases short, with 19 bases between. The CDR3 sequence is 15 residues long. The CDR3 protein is CASSTKVGGGHEQFF. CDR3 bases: TGTGCCAGCAGCACAAAGGTCGGCGGGGGCCATGAGCAGTTCTTC.

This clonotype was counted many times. CDR3 in amino acids: CASSHPGQGIDTQYF. The CDR3 region has the DNA TGTGCCAGCAGCCACCCGGGACAGGGGATAGATACGCAGTATTTT. The J gene is TRBJ2-3, the V gene TRBV3-1; 10 nucleotides line up with TRBD1. CDR1 is LGHDT and CDR2 is YNNKEL in the germline V gene (reference sequence). The CDR3 contains 15 residues. Unmatched junction bases numbered 5, after V lost 3 bases and J lost 5 bases.

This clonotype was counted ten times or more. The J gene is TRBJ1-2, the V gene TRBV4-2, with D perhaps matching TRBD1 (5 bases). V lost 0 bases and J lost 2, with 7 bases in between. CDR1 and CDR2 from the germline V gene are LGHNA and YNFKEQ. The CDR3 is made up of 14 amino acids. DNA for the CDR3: TGTGCCAGCAGCCAAGATAGGGACAACTATGGCTACACCTTC. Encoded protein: CASSQDRDNYGYTF.

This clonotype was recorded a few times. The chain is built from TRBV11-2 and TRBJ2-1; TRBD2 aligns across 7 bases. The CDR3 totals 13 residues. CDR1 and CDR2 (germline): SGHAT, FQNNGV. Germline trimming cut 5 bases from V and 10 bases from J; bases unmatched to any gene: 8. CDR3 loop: CASSPDSGREQFF. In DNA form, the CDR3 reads TGTGCCAGCAGCCCTGATTCCGGGAGGGAGCAGTTCTTC.

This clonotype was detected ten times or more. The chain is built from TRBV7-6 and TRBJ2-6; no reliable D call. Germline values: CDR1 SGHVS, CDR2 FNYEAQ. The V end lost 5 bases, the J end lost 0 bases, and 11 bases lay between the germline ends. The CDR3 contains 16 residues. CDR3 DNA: TGTGCCAGCAGCACCAGGTCCCCCTCTGGGGCCAACGTCCTGACTTTC. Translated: CASSTRSPSGANVLTF.

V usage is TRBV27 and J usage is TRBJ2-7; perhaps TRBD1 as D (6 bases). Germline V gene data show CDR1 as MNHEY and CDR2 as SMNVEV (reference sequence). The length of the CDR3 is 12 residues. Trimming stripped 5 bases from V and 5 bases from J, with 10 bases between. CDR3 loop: CASSQQGDEQYF. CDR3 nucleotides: TGTGCCAGCAGTCAACAGGGAGACGAGCAGTACTTC.